Each of the 16 T cell receptor beta chains below was sequenced from the same sample in a study of cytomegalovirus exposure and HLA in healthy donors. Vbeta (60) and Jbeta (13) primers were used in the PCR. The table came from immunoSEQ multiplex PCR; TCRdb's copy has only in-frame clones and leaves some out. In the table there are roughly 71,000 clones, approximately 82% of which are singletons. Sample: PBMCs. The receptors come from a girl aged 5-17 years in good health and CMV-seropositive.

In nucleotides, the CDR3 is TGTGCCGGGGCCCTCCGGGGGGGCTACACCTTC. Protein sequence: CAGALRGGYTF. V usage is TRBV30 and J usage is TRBJ1-2; tentative D call: TRBD1 (5 bases). Germline assignment: CDR1 GTSNPN and CDR2 SVGIG (reference sequence). V lost 8 bases and J lost 8, with 15 bases in between. The CDR3 is 11 amino acids.

V usage is TRBV28 and J usage is TRBJ2-1, with TRBD2 matching over 8 bases. V was pared by 8 bases and J by 0 bases, with 3 bases of the junction left unmatched. Germline CDR1 reads MDHEN; CDR2 reads SYDVKM. The CDR3 covers 14 residues. The CDR3 is CASLSGSSYNEQFF. The CDR3 nucleotides read TGTGCCAGCCTCAGCGGGAGCTCCTACAATGAGCAGTTCTTC.

CDR3 coding DNA: TGTGCCAGCAGTGAACAGTCGAACACCGGGGAGCTGTTTTTT. It encodes CASSEQSNTGELFF. The rearrangement joins TRBV25-1 to TRBJ2-2; D not certain. Trimming pared 2 bases from V and 0 bases from J, leaving 4 bases between. The CDR3 spans 14 residues. Germline loops: CDR1 MGHDK, CDR2 SYGVNS.

V is TRBV5-4 and J is TRBJ2-7; unclear D gene. Trimming took off 0 bases at V and 5 bases at J, with 9 bases between the two ends. Germline assignment: CDR1 SGHNT and CDR2 YYREEE (reference sequence). CDR3 length: 13 amino acids. In DNA, the CDR3 is TGTGCCAGCAGCTTGGGCCAGTTGAACGAGCAGTACTTC. Translated: CASSLGQLNEQYF.

The J gene is TRBJ1-3, the V gene TRBV10-2, with D hard to call. In germline, CDR1 is WSHSY, CDR2 SAAADI. The CDR3 sequence is 14 residues long. V was trimmed by 4 bases and J by 2 bases, leaving 9 bases between them. CDR3 DNA sequence: TGCGCCAGCAGTGGAACCGGGACTGGAAACACCATATATTTT. Translating it yields CASSGTGTGNTIYF.

The V gene is TRBV6-1, the J gene TRBJ1-2; TRBD1 agrees at 7 bases. Trimming removed 3 bases from V and 5 bases from J; junction bases left unmatched: 15. The length of the CDR3 is 17 residues. The germline gives CDR1 MNHNS, CDR2 SASEGT. The CDR3 region is CASSDPGQSMWSYGYTF. The CDR3 region has the DNA TGTGCCAGCAGTGACCCGGGACAGTCAATGTGGAGTTATGGCTACACCTTC.

This clone was counted a few times. The gene calls are TRBV7-2 and TRBJ2-1; 9 nucleotides line up with TRBD2. V was clipped by 4 bases and J by 7 bases; unmatched bases: 11. The germline V gene has CDR1 SGHTA and CDR2 FQGNSA. CDR3 length: 16 amino acids. DNA of the CDR3: TGTGCCAGCAGCTCATTCTTTGCGGGAGGGGGGAATGAGCAGTTCTTC. Translated: CASSSFFAGGGNEQFF.

This chain links TRBV9 with TRBJ1-2; a weak D match, TRBD1 (6 bases). V shed 0 bases and J shed 6 bases, with 21 bases lying between them. The germline V gene has CDR1 SGDLS and CDR2 YYNGEE. The CDR3 is 17 residues long. The chain's CDR3 is CASSVGGEGVHSDGYTF. CDR3 nucleotides: TGTGCCAGCAGCGTAGGGGGGGAGGGGGTACATTCGGATGGCTACACCTTC.

The chain employs TRBV30 and TRBJ2-3; 15 bases match TRBD2. The CDR3 has 13 residues. V shed 3 bases and J 9 bases; nucleotides not matched to a gene: 1. Germline V CDR1 and CDR2: GTSNPN, SVGIG (reference sequence). CDR3 DNA sequence: TGTGCCTGGAGCGGACTAGCGGGGGGGACGCAGTATTTT. It is translated as CAWSGLAGGTQYF.

V usage is TRBV27 and J usage is TRBJ2-7; TRBD1 matches at 7 bases. The CDR3 contains 14 residues. Germline CDR1 is MNHEY and CDR2 is SMNVEV (reference sequence). V lost 7 bases, J lost 5 bases, and 11 bases stayed unmatched. The CDR3 DNA is TGTGCCAGCAAGAACAGGACAGGCCACCACGAGCAGTACTTC. Translation gives CASKNRTGHHEQYF.

This clone was detected a few times. The gene calls are TRBV19 and TRBJ1-5; D unresolved. V was clipped by 5 bases and J by 4 bases, with 12 bases between them. CDR3 length: 14 residues. Germline values: CDR1 LNHDA, CDR2 SQIVND (reference sequence). The CDR3 loop is CASSLDLRNQPQHF. In nucleotides, the CDR3 is TGTGCCAGTAGTCTCGATCTCAGAAATCAGCCCCAGCATTTT.

The chain is built from TRBV27 and TRBJ1-1, with 7 positions matching TRBD1. Trimming at V came to 10 bases and at J to 7 bases, leaving 9 bases not matched to a gene. The CDR3 is 12 amino acids. Germline values: CDR1 MNHEY, CDR2 SMNVEV (reference sequence). The CDR3 bases are TGTGCCACCCAAGAGTACAGGGGTGAAGCTTTCTTT. Protein product: CATQEYRGEAFF.

This chain uses TRBV6-5 with TRBJ1-6, with 8 bases matching TRBD1. The CDR3 covers 13 residues. V shed 5 bases, J shed 9 bases, and the junction held 3 bases outside the gene matches. Germline V CDR1 and CDR2: MNHEY, SVGAGI. In nucleotides, the CDR3 is TGTGCCAGCAGTCAGGGGGCGAGTTCACCCCTCCACTTT. Residues: CASSQGASSPLHF.

This clone appeared a single time. This chain links TRBV6-6 with TRBJ1-5, with 7 nucleotides matching TRBD1. Germline CDR1 reads MNHNY; CDR2 reads SVGAGI (reference sequence). Germline trimming cut 6 bases from V and 4 bases from J; bases unmatched to any gene: 3. This CDR3 is 13 amino acids long. The DNA for the CDR3 is TGTGCCAGCAGACGGGACAGAAATCAGCCCCAGCATTTT. Translation: CASRRDRNQPQHF.

The chain carries TRBV5-1 and TRBJ2-1; 10 bases map to TRBD2. Trimming took 4 bases from V and 0 from J; bases not matched to a gene: 7. The CDR3 is made up of 17 amino acids. Germline CDR1 and CDR2: SGHRS and YFSETQ. The CDR3 DNA reads TGCGCCAGCAGCCTCTGGACTAGCGGAGCCTCCTACAATGAGCAGTTCTTC. Residues: CASSLWTSGASYNEQFF.

The rearrangement uses TRBV4-3 and TRBJ1-4; D is possibly TRBD1 (6 bases). This CDR3 is 15 amino acids long. With 0 bases removed from V and 8 bases from J, the gap between germline ends came to 13 bases. Germline values: CDR1 LGHNA, CDR2 YSLEER. CDR3 sequence (DNA): TGCGCCAGCAGCCAAGACCGCAGGGGAGACGAAAAACTGTTTTTT. Residues: CASSQDRRGDEKLFF.